The clone carrying this T cell receptor beta chain was counted many times. Its antigen remains unknown. Germline lookup yields CDR1 MNHEY and CDR2 SVGAGI. The germline V and J ends were trimmed by 2 bases and 4 bases, with 8 bases remaining between them. The CDR3 length is 14 residues. This entry is derived from a study of regulatory T cells in long-lasting Graves disease. Time point specified: newly diagnosed GD, antithyroid drugs for less than 3 months. Isolated PBMC RNA provided the starting material for the TCR library. Findings and caveats of the study: Less diverse TCR repertoires were seen in persistent Graves' patients than in newly diagnosed ones.

Assembly of TCR beta libraries relied on iRepertoire HTBI primers together with Arm-PCR of CDR3 regions. Using its own MiXCR run on the multiplex PCR reads, TCRdb lists one record per CDR3 protein. Altogether about 540,000 distinct CDR3 sequences are present, roughly 12% being singletons, with the ten largest covering over 7.5%. This same sample was also part of a study on T cells in Graves' hyperthyroidism and ophthalmopathy. From that study: Initially, a first-round RT-PCR of the TCR CDR3 employed the HTBI primer set.

V gene TRBV6-5 combines with J gene TRBJ2-2, with D perhaps matching TRBD2 (6 bases). The sample consisted of peripheral blood mononuclear cells (PBMCs), taken at new diagnosis, from a patient treated with antithyroid drugs. This clonotype was obtained from a man aged 25 to 45 with Graves disease. This CDR3 is CASSYRGGTGELFF. The CDR3 region has the DNA TGTGCCAGCAGTTACCGGGGAGGCACCGGGGAGCTGTTTTTT.